This TCR beta chain was identified in a study of blood T cell repertoires in COVID-19. Study in general: From the United States, Italy and Spain came samples of acute and convalescent COVID-19. T cells, B-cell-depleted T cells, or PBMCs provided the cDNA or gDNA that served as material.

The protocol was immunoSEQ multiplex PCR, while the TCRdb copy is restricted to in-frame clones and leaves out a portion. The sample shows 220,000 or so clones, 84% of them seen only once. The germline V gene has CDR1 SGHNT and CDR2 YYREEE (reference sequence). This CDR3 has 13 amino acids. The ends were cut back, 2 bases at V and 16 bases at J, with 19 bases in the middle. The age range of participants was about 18 to 90 years, with residence in about two dozen US areas. Categorization into cohorts depended on clinical history that participants reported. The receptor was isolated from a woman between 40 and 50 years old who had recovered from COVID-19. The chain couples TRBV5-4 to TRBJ2-1; perhaps TRBD2 as D (7 bases). Sequencing input: PBMCs or T cells enriched from blood (not recorded which). The CDR3 region is CASSFPGGAQSFF. CDR3 bases: TGTGCCAGCAGCTTTCCTGGGGGGGCCCAGTCCTTCTTC.